This TCR beta chain came from a study of CD8 T cells in ankylosing spondylitis. TCRdb used MiXCR to reprocess the 5' RACE reads, holding one entry per CDR3 protein. The table includes about 360,000 distinct CDR3 sequences, about 14% detected once. With respect to this clonotype: Its antigen remains unidentified.

Findings of the study overall: In ankylosing spondylitis patients, matched synovial fluid reportedly showed significant enrichment of disease-linked clones.

Trimming stripped 6 bases from V and 5 bases from J, with 17 bases between. This CDR3 region has 14 residues. CDR1 and CDR2 from the germline V gene are SEHNR and FQNEAQ (reference sequence). The rearrangement links TRBV7-9 to TRBJ2-7; D gene unclear. Sequencing was done on a sample of blood, either unsorted or a sorted T cell fraction (not recorded which). The receptor comes from a male donor with ankylosing spondylitis or in good health (not recorded which). Here the CDR3 reads CASSIAGPHNEQYF. The CDR3 DNA reads TGTGCCAGCAGTATAGCCGGGCCCCATAACGAGCAGTACTTC.